These T cell receptor beta chains were read from a single sample in a study of blood T cell repertoires in COVID-19. Some clones are missing from TCRdb's copy, which holds only in-frame ones; the method was immunoSEQ multiplex PCR. The table lists 99,000 or so clones, approximately 78% of them singletons. Sequencing was done on a sample of peripheral blood. These receptors were taken from a woman of 80 years or more with acute or convalescent COVID-19. CDR3s include the opening cysteine and the closing phenylalanine or tryptophan. A D gene is named only where the DNA matches it firmly. Clone size, where shown, is once, few, many, or a class for clones that have expanded.

d_call: TRBD2
v_call: TRBV29-1
j_call: TRBJ2-3
clone_size: NA
cdr3_aa: CSGRLAADTQYF
cdr3_nt: TGCAGCGGAAGACTAGCGGCAGATACGCAGTATTTT

d_call: NA
v_call: TRBV24-1
j_call: TRBJ1-1
clone_size: NA
cdr3_aa: CATSGGRMDGHTEAFF
cdr3_nt: TGTGCCACCAGCGGGGGGCGGATGGATGGCCACACTGAAGCTTTCTTT

d_call: NA
v_call: TRBV28
j_call: TRBJ1-1
clone_size: NA
cdr3_aa: CASRLLPASEAFF
cdr3_nt: TGTGCCAGCAGATTGCTCCCAGCGTCTGAAGCTTTCTTT

d_call: TRBD1
v_call: TRBV5-1
j_call: TRBJ2-5
clone_size: NA
cdr3_aa: CASSRGQGEETQYF
cdr3_nt: TGCGCCAGCAGCCGTGGACAGGGAGAAGAGACCCAGTACTTC

d_call: TRBD2
v_call: TRBV7-2
j_call: TRBJ2-3
clone_size: once
cdr3_aa: CASSFSGRHADTQYF
cdr3_nt: TGTGCCAGCAGCTTTAGCGGGAGGCACGCAGATACGCAGTATTTT

d_call: TRBD2
v_call: TRBV19
j_call: TRBJ2-3
clone_size: NA
cdr3_aa: CASSIARSTSGTDTQYF
cdr3_nt: TGTGCCAGTAGTATTGCCAGATCGACTAGCGGCACAGATACGCAGTATTTT

d_call: TRBD1
v_call: TRBV5-1
j_call: TRBJ2-5
clone_size: few
cdr3_aa: CASSSQGAGETQYF
cdr3_nt: TGCGCCAGCAGCTCACAGGGGGCAGGAGAGACCCAGTACTTC

d_call: NA
v_call: TRBV30
j_call: TRBJ2-7
clone_size: NA
cdr3_aa: CAWSRTHSSYEQYF
cdr3_nt: TGTGCCTGGAGTCGGACTCATAGCTCCTACGAGCAGTACTTC

d_call: NA
v_call: TRBV28
j_call: TRBJ1-2
clone_size: NA
cdr3_aa: CASSPPDRQNYGYTF
cdr3_nt: TGTGCCAGCAGCCCCCCTGACAGGCAAAACTATGGCTACACCTTC

d_call: TRBD1
v_call: TRBV19
j_call: TRBJ2-2
clone_size: NA
cdr3_aa: CASSIKTGSTGELFF
cdr3_nt: TGTGCCAGTAGTATAAAGACAGGGAGCACCGGGGAGCTGTTTTTT

d_call: NA
v_call: TRBV5-1
j_call: TRBJ1-1
clone_size: NA
cdr3_aa: CASSLLGTGTEAFF
cdr3_nt: TGCGCCAGCAGCTTGCTGGGAACGGGGACTGAAGCTTTCTTT

d_call: TRBD2
v_call: TRBV2
j_call: TRBJ2-5
clone_size: once
cdr3_aa: CASSGGLAVQETQYF
cdr3_nt: TGTGCCAGCAGTGGCGGACTAGCGGTACAAGAGACCCAGTACTTC

d_call: TRBD1
v_call: TRBV7-8
j_call: TRBJ1-1
clone_size: NA
cdr3_aa: CASSPRPDRGWSTEAFF
cdr3_nt: TGTGCCAGCAGCCCCCGCCCGGACAGGGGATGGAGCACTGAAGCTTTCTTT

d_call: NA
v_call: TRBV6-5
j_call: TRBJ1-2
clone_size: few
cdr3_aa: CASRRQAHGYTF
cdr3_nt: TGTGCCAGCAGACGGCAGGCCCATGGCTACACCTTC

d_call: NA
v_call: TRBV6-1
j_call: TRBJ2-3
clone_size: few
cdr3_aa: CASSELRGPGDTQYF
cdr3_nt: TGTGCCAGCAGTGAACTTAGGGGCCCTGGGGATACGCAGTATTTT

d_call: NA
v_call: TRBV5-1
j_call: TRBJ2-1
clone_size: NA
cdr3_aa: CASSLDMGYEQFF
cdr3_nt: TGCGCCAGCAGCTTGGATATGGGCTATGAGCAGTTCTTC

d_call: TRBD1
v_call: TRBV18
j_call: TRBJ2-7
clone_size: NA
cdr3_aa: CASSLTGTDRFEQYF
cdr3_nt: TGTGCCAGCTCACTAACCGGGACAGACCGTTTCGAGCAGTACTTC

d_call: NA
v_call: TRBV9
j_call: TRBJ2-1
clone_size: NA
cdr3_aa: CASSVAPESYNEQFF
cdr3_nt: TGTGCCAGCAGCGTAGCCCCAGAATCCTACAATGAGCAGTTCTTC